A single sample is the source of the 23 T cell receptor beta chains below, sequenced in a study of technical replicates of blood from several donors. Sequenced by immunoSEQ multiplex PCR; TCRdb stores in-frame clones only, minus some. The table lists more than 90,000 clones, about 96% of them singletons. Sequencing was performed on T cells isolated from PBMCs. Receptor source: a human donor in good health.

The chain joins TRBV25-1 to TRBJ2-5, with 8 nucleotides matching TRBD1. Germline V CDR1 and CDR2: MGHDK, SYGVNS. The V and J ends lost 4 bases and 3 bases, in that order; junction bases with no gene match: 10. The length of the CDR3 is 16 residues. Written as DNA, the CDR3 is TGTGCCAGCAGTGGCAACGCCGCGACAGGGGAAGAGACCCAGTACTTC. Residues: CASSGNAATGEETQYF. The full variable domain, rest sourced from reference TRBV25-1 and TRBJ2-5, is EADIYQTPRYLVIGTGKKITLECSQTMGHDKMYWYQQDPGMELHLIHYSYGVNSTEKGDLSSESTVSRIRTEHFPLTLESARPSHTSQYLCASSGNAATGEETQYFGPGTRLLVL.

This chain connects TRBV28 to TRBJ2-7; 7 positions agree with TRBD1. V lost 6 bases to trimming and J lost 4 bases; unmatched junction nucleotides: 15. Germline V gene data show CDR1 as MDHEN and CDR2 as SYDVKM. This CDR3 contains 16 residues. CDR3 in amino acids: CASSEPIPGQRYEQYF. The CDR3 DNA reads as TGTGCCAGCAGCGAGCCCATTCCGGGACAGAGATACGAGCAGTACTTC. Filled out from reference TRBV28 and TRBJ2-7, the complete variable domain reads DVKVTQSSRYLVKRTGEKVFLECVQDMDHENMFWYRQDPGLGLRLIYFSYDVKMKEKGDIPEGYSVSREKKERFSLILESASTNQTSMYLCASSEPIPGQRYEQYFGPGTRLTVT.

CDR3 nucleotides: TGCGCCAGCAGCTTCGCGGGGGCCCTCACCGGGGAGCTGTTTTTT. It yields the protein CASSFAGALTGELFF. The genes are TRBV5-1 and TRBJ2-2; weak D call: TRBD2 (7 bases). V was clipped by 2 bases and J by 4 bases, with 12 bases between them. This CDR3 comprises 15 residues. Germline V gene data show CDR1 as SGHRS and CDR2 as YFSETQ.

This clone occurred once. The chain combines TRBV7-8 with TRBJ2-3; 8 nucleotides line up with TRBD2. J lost 3 bases, V lost 0 bases, and 5 bases had no gene match. The germline CDR1 and CDR2 sequences are SGHVS and FQNEAQ. The CDR3 is 16 amino acids. In DNA, the CDR3 is TGTGCCAGCAGCTTAGCCCCGGGAGGGGGGACAGATACGCAGTATTTT. Translated, it gives CASSLAPGGGTDTQYF.

This clone has only one observation. This chain uses TRBV4-1 with TRBJ2-7; D may be TRBD1 (6 bases). This CDR3 has 15 residues. Germline V CDR1 and CDR2: MGHRA, YSYEKL. The germline V and J ends were trimmed by 1 base and 2 bases, with 12 bases remaining between them. The chain's CDR3 is CASSQVLGAPYEQYF. The CDR3 bases are TGCGCCAGCAGCCAAGTCCTGGGGGCGCCCTACGAGCAGTACTTC.

The genes are TRBV5-4 and TRBJ1-5; no definite D call. The CDR3 contains 13 residues. Germline-derived CDR1 and CDR2 are SGHNT and YYREEE (reference sequence). With 4 bases removed from V and 6 bases from J, the gap between germline ends came to 11 bases. In DNA, the CDR3 is TGTGCCAGCAGCAGGGAGAACACTCAGCCCCAGCATTTT. Translated, it gives CASSRENTQPQHF.

The rearrangement links TRBV5-6 to TRBJ2-5, with D perhaps TRBD1 (6 bases). Looked up from germline, CDR1 is SGHDT and CDR2 is YYEEEE. The CDR3 is 16 amino acids. Trimming took 3 bases from V and 3 from J, leaving 18 bases between them. The CDR3 coding sequence is TGTGCCAGCAGCTCGCAATGGACAGATTGGAAAGAGACCCAGTACTTC. Translating it yields CASSSQWTDWKETQYF.

The J gene is TRBJ1-4, the V gene TRBV27; tentatively, D is TRBD1 (6 bases). Germline loops: CDR1 MNHEY, CDR2 SMNVEV (reference sequence). V lost 1 base and J lost 10, with 13 bases in between. CDR3 size: 14 residues. The CDR3 region has the DNA TGTGCCAGCAGTTTATATGGGGGCGGTGGAAAACTGTTTTTT. Its translation: CASSLYGGGGKLFF.

This sequence joins TRBV7-2 and TRBJ1-5; D is ambiguous. This CDR3 contains 12 residues. Trimming removed 7 bases from V and 1 base from J, with 5 bases in between. Germline V gene data show CDR1 as SGHTA and CDR2 as FQGNSA. The CDR3 DNA reads as TGTGCCAGCAAACAGAGCAATCAGCCCCAGCATTTT. As protein: CASKQSNQPQHF.

This clone appeared once. The CDR3 is CASSDDPSVISYNEQFF. The DNA of the CDR3 is TGTGCCAGCAGCGACGACCCAAGCGTGATCTCCTACAATGAGCAGTTCTTC. The chain recombines TRBV11-3 with TRBJ2-1, with unresolved D. The V and J ends lost 5 bases and 0 bases respectively, with 17 bases between them. Germline loops: CDR1 SGHNT, CDR2 YENEEA. The length of the CDR3 is 17 residues.

The CDR3 DNA reads TGTGCCAGCAGCCTCGAGGGGGCGGACAAAAACATTCAGTACTTC. Its protein is CASSLEGADKNIQYF. The chain recombines TRBV4-2 with TRBJ2-4; 7 bases align to TRBD1. V lost 4 bases, J lost 3 bases, and 6 bases stayed unmatched. Per germline, CDR1 LGHNA and CDR2 YNFKEQ. CDR3 size: 15 residues.

J is TRBJ1-4 and V is TRBV4-1, with D hard to call. This CDR3 has 16 amino acids. In germline, CDR1 is MGHRA, CDR2 YSYEKL. Trimming cost V 1 base and J 3 bases, with 12 bases left between them. The CDR3 protein is CASSQAPGQSNEKLFF. The CDR3 coding sequence is TGCGCCAGCAGCCAAGCCCCAGGCCAATCTAATGAAAAACTGTTTTTT.

J is TRBJ1-2 and V is TRBV6-5, with 9 positions matching TRBD1. The germline V gene has CDR1 MNHEY and CDR2 SVGAGI. The trim removed 6 bases at V and 8 bases at J, leaving 7 bases unmatched. This CDR3 is built from 13 residues. CDR3 protein: CASRPPGTGGYTF. The CDR3 DNA reads TGTGCCAGCAGACCCCCCGGGACAGGGGGCTACACCTTC.

The chain is built from TRBV7-3 and TRBJ2-5; D perhaps matches TRBD1 (6 bases). Germline values: CDR1 SGHTA, CDR2 FQGTGA. The V gene lost 2 bases and the J gene lost 7 bases, with 14 bases spanning the gap. The CDR3 loop spans 14 amino acids. CDR3 bases: TGTGCCAGCAGCTTAGGGGGCCCGCCGGGGACCCAGTACTTC. Encoded protein: CASSLGGPPGTQYF.

The chain recombines TRBV11-1 with TRBJ2-1; TRBD2 matches 7 bases. Germline CDR1 SGHAT, CDR2 FQDESV (reference sequence). The CDR3 contains 15 residues. The V gene end was trimmed by 4 bases and the J gene end by 2 bases; junction bases not matched to a gene: 5. The CDR3 region is CASSWVGGTYNEQFF. In nucleotides, the CDR3 is TGTGCCAGCAGCTGGGTGGGGGGGACCTACAATGAGCAGTTCTTC.

Points on this clone: Additional DNA sequences in this sample encode the identical CDR3. This sequence joins TRBV9 and TRBJ2-2; 10 nucleotides align to TRBD2. The CDR3 runs to 15 residues. With 4 bases clipped from V and 2 bases from J, the junction kept 2 bases outside the gene matches. Per the germline V gene, CDR1 is SGDLS and CDR2 is YYNGEE. The CDR3 spells CASSRTSGNTGELFF. The CDR3 bases are TGTGCCAGCAGCCGGACTAGCGGAAACACCGGGGAGCTGTTTTTT. Full variable domain (rest looked up from reference TRBV9 and TRBJ2-2): DSGVTQTPKHLITATGQRVTLRCSPRSGDLSVYWYQQSLDQGLQFLIQYYNGEERAKGNILERFSAQQFPDLHSELNLSSLELGDSALYFCASSRTSGNTGELFFGEGSRLTVL.

The chain employs TRBV27 and TRBJ2-1; 7 bases map to TRBD1. CDR1 is MNHEY and CDR2 is SMNVEV in the germline V gene (reference sequence). This CDR3 is built from 17 residues. Germline trimming cut 7 bases from V and 0 bases from J; bases unmatched to any gene: 12. CDR3 coding DNA: TGTGCCAGCAAAAACGAACGGGACAGCTTCTCCTACAATGAGCAGTTCTTC. Translation: CASKNERDSFSYNEQFF.

This chain links TRBV19 with TRBJ2-2; D remains ambiguous. The germline V and J ends were trimmed by 6 bases and 5 bases, with 7 bases remaining between them. The CDR3 has 12 residues. CDR1 and CDR2 from the germline V gene are LNHDA and SQIVND (reference sequence). The CDR3 DNA sequence: TGTGCCAGTAGGTACTCTACCGGGGAGCTGTTTTTT. Translation gives CASRYSTGELFF. Looking up the rest from reference TRBV19 and TRBJ2-2 gives the full variable domain: DGGITQSPKYLFRKEGQNVTLSCEQNLNHDAMYWYRQDPGQGLRLIYYSQIVNDFQKGDIAEGYSVSREKKESFPLTVTSAQKNPTAFYLCASRYSTGELFFGEGSRLTVL.

V and J are TRBV7-9 and TRBJ1-1; D gene ambiguous. The CDR3 is made up of 16 amino acids. Trimming left V 2 bases short and J 8 bases short, with 21 bases between. Per the germline V gene, CDR1 is SEHNR and CDR2 is FQNEAQ (reference sequence). CDR3 nucleotide sequence: TGTGCCAGCAGCTTATATTCGCTTTTAATCTTAGCCGAAGCTTTCTTT. Its translation: CASSLYSLLILAEAFF.

The chain couples TRBV2 to TRBJ2-5; 10 bases align to TRBD2. The CDR3 has 16 residues. The trim removed 7 bases at V and 0 bases at J, leaving 8 bases unmatched. CDR1 is SNHLY and CDR2 is FYNNEI in the germline V gene. The CDR3 nucleotides are TGTGCCAGCACCTGGACCGGGACTAGCGACCAAGAGACCCAGTACTTC. It translates to CASTWTGTSDQETQYF.

V usage is TRBV12-5 and J usage is TRBJ1-2; 7 bases align to TRBD1. V was clipped by 0 bases and J by 0 bases; unmatched bases: 4. The CDR3 covers 16 residues. From germline, CDR1 is LGHNT and CDR2 FRNRAP. The CDR3 sequence: CASGLVRTGSNYGYTF. CDR3 nucleotides: TGTGCTAGTGGTTTGGTCCGGACAGGTTCTAACTATGGCTACACCTTC.

This chain uses TRBV10-3 with TRBJ2-2; TRBD2 matches at 11 bases. The J segment lost 6 bases and the V segment lost 3 bases, leaving 6 bases of the junction unmatched. CDR1 is ENHRY and CDR2 is SYGVKD in the germline V gene. The CDR3 sequence is 16 residues long. CDR3: CAISDRLLAGAGELFF. The CDR3 region has the DNA TGTGCCATCAGTGATAGGCTACTAGCGGGGGCCGGGGAGCTGTTTTTT.

The rearrangement links TRBV5-1 to TRBJ1-4, with 7 bases fitting TRBD1. The V segment lost 4 bases and the J segment 6 bases; nucleotides outside the gene matches: 6. The CDR3 is 14 amino acids. CDR1 and CDR2 (germline): SGHRS, YFSETQ. This CDR3 is CASSRDRADEKLFF. CDR3 bases: TGCGCCAGCAGCCGTGACAGGGCGGATGAAAAACTGTTTTTT.